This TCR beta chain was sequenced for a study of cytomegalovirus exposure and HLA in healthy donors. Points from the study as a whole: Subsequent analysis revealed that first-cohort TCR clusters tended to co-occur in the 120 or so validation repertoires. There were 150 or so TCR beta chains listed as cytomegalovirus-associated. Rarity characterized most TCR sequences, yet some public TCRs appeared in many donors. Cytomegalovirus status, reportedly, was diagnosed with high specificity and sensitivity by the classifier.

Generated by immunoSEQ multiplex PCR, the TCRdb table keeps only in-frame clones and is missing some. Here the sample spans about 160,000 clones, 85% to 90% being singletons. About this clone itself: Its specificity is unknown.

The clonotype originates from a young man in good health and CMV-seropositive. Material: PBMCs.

The CDR3 reads CASSQGRGTGYTDTQYF. The CDR3 DNA reads TGCGCCAGCAGCCAAGGAAGAGGGACAGGGTACACAGATACGCAGTATTTT. The chain recombines TRBV4-1 with TRBJ2-3; 9 bases are a match to TRBD1. The CDR3 contains 17 residues. The V segment lost 1 base and the J segment 2 bases; nucleotides outside the gene matches: 7. Germline values: CDR1 MGHRA, CDR2 YSYEKL.